This TCR beta chain is from a study of cytomegalovirus exposure and HLA in healthy donors. Findings of the study overall: TCR beta sequences reportedly predicted most subjects' HLA-A and HLA-B alleles accurately. Several of the most significant clusters appeared linked to common viral pathogens, based on a later analysis.

This clone showed up just a few times. What it recognizes is unknown. The CDR3 consists of 11 residues. Germline V lookup: CDR1 MDHEN, CDR2 SYDVKM. Deletions cut 8 bases from V and 2 bases from J, with 7 bases between. PCR primers comprised 60 Vbeta and 13 Jbeta primers. The table came from immunoSEQ multiplex PCR; TCRdb's copy has only in-frame clones and leaves some out. The sample has tens of thousands of clones, roughly four fifths seen once. The TCR comes from a young man in good health and CMV-seronegative. J is TRBJ2-7 and V is TRBV28; no clear D. Sequencing input: PBMCs. CDR3 sequence: CASSVTYEQYF. The CDR3 bases are TGTGCCAGCTCGGTCACCTACGAGCAGTACTTC.